This TCR beta chain was sequenced in a study of CD8+ T cells in alopecia areata. Treatment of the sample: oral pan-JAK inhibitor, 5-10 mg twice daily. Peripheral blood samples and lesional scalp punch biopsies were obtained from alopecia areata patients. The sequencing template was cDNA reverse transcribed from extracted RNA. Sequenced by immunoSEQ multiplex PCR; TCRdb stores in-frame clones only, minus some. The sample yields approximately 200,000 clones, 60% to 70% seen once. The TCR sequence derives from a human donor with alopecia areata. The sample here was CD4+ T cells sorted from blood, taken at week 4, from a patient treated with tofacitinib.

Here the CDR3 DNA reads TGTGCCAGTAGTTTACTAGCGGGAGGCTACGAGCAGTACTTC. The encoded protein is CASSLLAGGYEQYF. The chain uses TRBV19 and TRBJ2-7; 12 bases are a match to TRBD2. This CDR3 has 14 residues. CDR1 and CDR2 (germline): LNHDA, SQIVND (reference sequence). Trimming at V came to 5 bases and at J to 3 bases, leaving 2 bases not matched to a gene.